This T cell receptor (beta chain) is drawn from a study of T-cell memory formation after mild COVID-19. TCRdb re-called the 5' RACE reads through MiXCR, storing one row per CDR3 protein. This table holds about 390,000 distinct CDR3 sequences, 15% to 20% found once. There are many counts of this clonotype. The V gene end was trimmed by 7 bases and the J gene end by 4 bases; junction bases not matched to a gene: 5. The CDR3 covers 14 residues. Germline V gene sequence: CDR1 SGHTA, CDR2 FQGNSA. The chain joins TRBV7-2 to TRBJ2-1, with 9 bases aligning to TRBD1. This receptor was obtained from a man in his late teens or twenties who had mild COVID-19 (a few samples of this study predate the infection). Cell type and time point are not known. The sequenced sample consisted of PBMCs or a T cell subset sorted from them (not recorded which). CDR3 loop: CASKGGTGYNEQFF. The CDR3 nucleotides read TGTGCCAGCAAGGGTGGGACAGGGTACAATGAGCAGTTCTTC.